Below are 27 T cell receptor beta chains sequenced from a single sample in a study of tissue T cells after allogeneic stem cell transplantation. TCRdb keeps only in-frame clones here, not all; method: immunoSEQ multiplex PCR. The sample yields about 28,000 clones, 85% seen once. This specimen was blood, taken before transplantation. All receptors come from a woman aged 18 to 50 who later had graft-versus-host disease after an allogeneic stem cell transplant.

The rearrangement joins TRBV19 to TRBJ1-5; D ambiguous. This CDR3 region has 15 residues. V gave up 3 bases and J gave up 0 bases, with 9 bases separating them. Germline CDR1 reads LNHDA; CDR2 reads SQIVND (reference sequence). CDR3 residues: CASSISEYSNQPQHF. CDR3 in DNA: TGTGCCAGTAGTATTTCCGAGTATAGCAATCAGCCCCAGCATTTT. Filled out from reference TRBV19 and TRBJ1-5, the complete variable domain reads DGGITQSPKYLFRKEGQNVTLSCEQNLNHDAMYWYRQDPGQGLRLIYYSQIVNDFQKGDIAEGYSVSREKKESFPLTVTSAQKNPTAFYLCASSISEYSNQPQHFGDGTRLSIL.

The chain is built from TRBV11-3 and TRBJ2-3; 11 bases are shared with TRBD2. The CDR3 extends over 15 amino acids. V lost 4 bases to trimming and J lost 1 base; unmatched junction nucleotides: 1. Germline V gene data show CDR1 as SGHNT and CDR2 as YENEEA. In DNA form, the CDR3 reads TGTGCCAGCAGCTCGGGACTAGCGGGCACAGATACGCAGTATTTT. Protein sequence: CASSSGLAGTDTQYF.

J is TRBJ1-1 and V is TRBV18, with no clear D. V lost 2 bases and J 2 bases, leaving 9 bases between the germline ends. Germline V gene sequence: CDR1 KGHSH, CDR2 LQKENI. This CDR3 spans 14 amino acids. CDR3 loop: CASSPTPQNTEAFF. CDR3 sequence (DNA): TGTGCCAGCTCACCAACGCCCCAAAACACTGAAGCTTTCTTT.

This chain joins TRBV5-6 and TRBJ2-1; D is possibly TRBD1 or TRBD2 (5 bases each). Germline CDR1 SGHDT, CDR2 YYEEEE. Deletions cut 3 bases from V and 9 bases from J, with 19 bases between. The CDR3 runs to 15 residues. In nucleotides, the CDR3 is TGTGCCAGCAGCTGGGGAGTCCCGATGGGGCGTGAGCAGTTCTTC. Its translation is CASSWGVPMGREQFF.

This chain joins TRBV30 and TRBJ2-1, with a possible D match to TRBD1 (5 bases). Trimming shortened V by 5 bases and J by 0 bases, and 11 bases separated the two germline ends. The CDR3 loop spans 14 amino acids. CDR1 is GTSNPN and CDR2 is SVGIG in the germline V gene (reference sequence). CDR3 DNA sequence: TGTGCCTGGGCTGAAGGGGTCTCCTACAATGAGCAGTTCTTC. Its translation: CAWAEGVSYNEQFF.

The rearrangement uses TRBV7-2 and TRBJ2-1; 10 bases are shared with TRBD1. V dropped 4 bases and J dropped 16; count of bases not matched to a gene: 13. CDR1 is SGHTA, CDR2 FQGNSA, per germline. This CDR3 contains 14 residues. CDR3 protein: CASSSSDSGTGVFF. The CDR3 nucleotides are TGTGCCAGCAGCTCATCCGATAGTGGGACAGGGGTCTTCTTC.

This chain connects TRBV7-9 to TRBJ1-1, with D uncertain. Germline V lookup: CDR1 SEHNR, CDR2 FQNEAQ (reference sequence). The CDR3 runs 13 residues. The V gene lost 4 bases and the J gene lost 5 bases, with 11 bases spanning the gap. Written as DNA, the CDR3 is TGTGCCAGCAGCTGGACGGGCCGTACTGAAGCTTTCTTT. This gives the protein CASSWTGRTEAFF.

The chain joins TRBV6-2 or TRBV6-3 to TRBJ2-1; tentatively, D is TRBD1 or TRBD2 (5 bases each). Germline assignment: CDR1 MNHEY and CDR2 SVGEGT. Trimming removed 6 bases at V and 2 bases at J, with 17 bases between. There are 16 residues in the CDR3. The CDR3 nucleotides are TGTGCCAGCAGCTCAGCCGGGACCGCGACCTACAATGAGCAGTTCTTC. Translating gives CASSSAGTATYNEQFF.

The CDR3 nucleotides are TGTGCCAGCTCACCGGGACAGGGCTACGACTATGGCTACACCTTC. As protein: CASSPGQGYDYGYTF. The chain uses TRBV18 and TRBJ1-2, with 9 bases that match TRBD1. The germline V gene encodes CDR1 KGHSH and CDR2 LQKENI. V dropped 3 bases and J dropped 3; count of bases not matched to a gene: 5. CDR3 size: 15 residues.

The J gene is TRBJ2-7, the V gene TRBV6-1; 10 bases fit TRBD1. The CDR3 is made up of 16 amino acids. Germline V gene sequence: CDR1 MNHNS, CDR2 SASEGT. Unmatched junction bases numbered 12, after V lost 3 bases and J lost 7 bases. The CDR3 is CASSDFSGQGTGEQYF. CDR3 nucleotide sequence: TGTGCCAGCAGTGATTTCTCGGGACAGGGGACGGGGGAGCAGTACTTC.

The V gene is TRBV27, the J gene TRBJ2-1; D is possibly TRBD1 (5 bases). The V end was cut by 3 bases, the J end by 7 bases, with 22 bases between. The CDR3 spans 17 residues. Germline loops: CDR1 MNHEY, CDR2 SMNVEV (reference sequence). For the CDR3, the DNA is TGTGCCAGCAGTTTTCTCGTCCGCGTCAGGGATACAAATGAGCAGTTCTTC. This encodes CASSFLVRVRDTNEQFF.

The CDR3 DNA reads TGCGCCAGCAGCCAAGTCTTAGCAGGGGGGGACGTGGGCGGCTACACCTTC. This gives the protein CASSQVLAGGDVGGYTF. This chain uses TRBV4-3 with TRBJ1-2; 7 nucleotides agree with TRBD1. The CDR3 runs 17 residues. Trimming cost V 1 base and J 8 bases; bases outside gene matches: 16. CDR1 LGHNA and CDR2 YSLEER come from the germline V gene.

The V gene is TRBV20-1, the J gene TRBJ2-1, with D possibly TRBD2 on 6 matching bases. Trimming shortened V by 3 bases and J by 8 bases, and 17 bases separated the two germline ends. The germline gives CDR1 DFQATT, CDR2 SNEGSKA (reference sequence). This CDR3 is built from 14 residues. CDR3 protein: CSASKRVKVDEQFF. In DNA, the CDR3 is TGCAGTGCTAGTAAGCGGGTAAAGGTAGATGAGCAGTTCTTC.

The chain links TRBV28 to TRBJ1-5; D gene ambiguous. This CDR3 has 14 residues. Germline CDR1 and CDR2: MDHEN and SYDVKM. V was trimmed by 5 bases and J by 2 bases, leaving 10 bases between them. The CDR3: CASSPGRGNQPQHF. The CDR3 region has the DNA TGTGCCAGCAGTCCCGGTAGGGGCAATCAGCCCCAGCATTTT.

This chain connects TRBV5-8 to TRBJ1-5; no firm D call. Germline loops: CDR1 SGHTS, CDR2 YDEGEE. The length of the CDR3 is 15 residues. Trimming stripped 2 bases from V and 0 bases from J, with 9 bases between. Here the CDR3 DNA reads TGTGCCAGCAGCTTTGGTGCATATAGCAATCAGCCCCAGCATTTT. Translating it yields CASSFGAYSNQPQHF.

This clone appeared once. The V and J genes are TRBV5-8 and TRBJ2-2; the D call may be TRBD1 or TRBD2 (5 bases each). This CDR3 has 13 residues. The germline V and J ends were trimmed by 4 bases and 2 bases, with 6 bases remaining between them. CDR1 is SGHTS and CDR2 is YDEGEE in the germline V gene. The CDR3 sequence: CASSRDNTGELFF. CDR3 nucleotide sequence: TGTGCCAGCAGCCGGGACAACACCGGGGAGCTGTTTTTT.

The rearrangement uses TRBV7-2 and TRBJ2-3, with 11 nucleotides matching TRBD1. The CDR3 is made up of 18 amino acids. The junction had 9 bases not matched to a gene; V was cut back by 3 bases and J by 1 base. Germline V gene lookup returns CDR1 SGHTA and CDR2 FQGNSA. The CDR3 loop reads CASSFPRGQGARTDTQYF. The CDR3 DNA reads TGTGCCAGCAGCTTCCCACGAGGACAGGGGGCGCGCACAGATACGCAGTATTTT. The full variable domain, its missing parts supplied by reference TRBV7-2 and TRBJ2-3, is GAGVSQSPSNKVTEKGKDVELRCDPISGHTALYWYRQSLGQGLEFLIYFQGNSAPDKSGLPSDRFSAERTGGSVSTLTIQRTQQEDSAVYLCASSFPRGQGARTDTQYFGPGTRLTVL.

The V call is TRBV27, the J call TRBJ1-1; no firm D call. The V gene lost 5 bases and the J gene lost 0 bases, with 16 bases spanning the gap. The CDR3 runs to 16 residues. Germline-derived CDR1 and CDR2 are MNHEY and SMNVEV (reference sequence). CDR3 coding DNA: TGTGCCAGCAGTCCCCGGGTAGGGATGATGAACACTGAAGCTTTCTTT. Translating it yields CASSPRVGMMNTEAFF.

This chain links TRBV4-1 with TRBJ1-1, with 7 bases matching TRBD1. The CDR3 is made up of 15 amino acids. With 3 bases clipped from V and 5 bases from J, the junction kept 9 bases outside the gene matches. CDR1 is MGHRA and CDR2 is YSYEKL in the germline V gene. The CDR3 loop reads CASSQGTAPITEAFF. CDR3 DNA: TGCGCCAGCAGCCAGGGGACAGCCCCAATAACTGAAGCTTTCTTT.

The chain uses TRBV2 and TRBJ2-4; 8 bases fit TRBD1. The CDR3 runs to 17 residues. J lost 1 base, V lost 2 bases, and 7 bases had no gene match. The germline gives CDR1 SNHLY, CDR2 FYNNEI. In DNA, the CDR3 is TGTGCCAGCAGTGAATTCGGACAGGGTATTGCCAAAAACATTCAGTACTTC. Protein sequence: CASSEFGQGIAKNIQYF.

The gene calls are TRBV20-1 and TRBJ1-1; tentatively, D is TRBD1 (6 bases). Trimming removed 4 bases at V and 8 bases at J, with 8 bases between. The length of the CDR3 is 10 residues. Germline V gene sequence: CDR1 DFQATT, CDR2 SNEGSKA (reference sequence). CDR3 DNA sequence: TGCAGTGCTATCGACAGGGAAGCTTTCTTT. Translated: CSAIDREAFF.

The table lists this clone with a few counts. J is TRBJ2-5 and V is TRBV4-2, with 10 bases aligning to TRBD2. There are 18 residues in the CDR3. V dropped 4 bases and J dropped 1; count of bases not matched to a gene: 12. Germline values: CDR1 LGHNA, CDR2 YNFKEQ. CDR3 amino acids: CASSPHTTSGRVQETQYF. The CDR3 bases are TGTGCCAGCAGCCCCCACACGACGAGCGGGAGGGTCCAAGAGACCCAGTACTTC.

This chain links TRBV2 with TRBJ1-6, with 10 nucleotides matching TRBD1. This CDR3 has 14 residues. Germline assignment: CDR1 SNHLY and CDR2 FYNNEI. J gave up 13 bases and V 10 bases, and 13 bases lay outside the gene matches. The CDR3 nucleotides read TGTGCCATATCACCCGGGACAGGGGCTTCTCCCCTCCACTTT. This codes for CAISPGTGASPLHF.

The chain combines TRBV28 with TRBJ1-6; 7 bases match TRBD1. CDR1 is MDHEN, CDR2 SYDVKM, per germline. The CDR3 runs 19 residues. Unmatched junction bases numbered 16, after V lost 2 bases and J lost 6 bases. The CDR3 DNA reads TGTGCCAGCAGTTTAATCTATCCAGGGGGTGGGATTCGTAATTCACCCCTCCACTTT. It encodes CASSLIYPGGGIRNSPLHF. Filled out from reference TRBV28 and TRBJ1-6, the complete variable domain reads DVKVTQSSRYLVKRTGEKVFLECVQDMDHENMFWYRQDPGLGLRLIYFSYDVKMKEKGDIPEGYSVSREKKERFSLILESASTNQTSMYLCASSLIYPGGGIRNSPLHFGNGTRLTVT.

V gene TRBV27 combines with J gene TRBJ1-1, with D unresolved. The germline CDR1 and CDR2 sequences are MNHEY and SMNVEV (reference sequence). This CDR3 comprises 13 residues. V lost 4 bases and J lost 0, with 6 bases in between. Here the CDR3 reads CASSSEMNTEAFF. The CDR3 bases are TGTGCCAGCAGTTCGGAGATGAACACTGAAGCTTTCTTT.

CDR3 sequence reads: CASSLEGANEKLFF. CDR3 bases: TGCGCCAGCAGCTTGGAAGGGGCGAATGAAAAACTGTTTTTT. The chain recombines TRBV5-1 with TRBJ1-4, with D maybe TRBD1 (5 bases). The CDR3 is 14 amino acids. Trimming shortened V by 0 bases and J by 5 bases, and 8 bases separated the two germline ends. Germline CDR1 and CDR2: SGHRS and YFSETQ. Full variable domain (missing parts from reference TRBV5-1 and TRBJ1-4): KAGVTQTPRYLIKTRGQQVTLSCSPISGHRSVSWYQQTPGQGLQFLFEYFSETQRNKGNFPGRFSGRQFSNSRSEMNVSTLELGDSALYLCASSLEGANEKLFFGSGTQLSVL.

The V call is TRBV11-2, the J call TRBJ1-3, with D possibly matching TRBD1 (5 bases). Between the trimmed V and J ends, which lost 1 base and 7 bases, there was a span of 8 bases. The CDR3 runs 13 residues. Germline-derived CDR1 and CDR2 are SGHAT and FQNNGV. The CDR3 spells CASSLAGGNTIYF. For the CDR3, the DNA is TGTGCCAGCAGCTTAGCCGGGGGTAACACCATATATTTT.